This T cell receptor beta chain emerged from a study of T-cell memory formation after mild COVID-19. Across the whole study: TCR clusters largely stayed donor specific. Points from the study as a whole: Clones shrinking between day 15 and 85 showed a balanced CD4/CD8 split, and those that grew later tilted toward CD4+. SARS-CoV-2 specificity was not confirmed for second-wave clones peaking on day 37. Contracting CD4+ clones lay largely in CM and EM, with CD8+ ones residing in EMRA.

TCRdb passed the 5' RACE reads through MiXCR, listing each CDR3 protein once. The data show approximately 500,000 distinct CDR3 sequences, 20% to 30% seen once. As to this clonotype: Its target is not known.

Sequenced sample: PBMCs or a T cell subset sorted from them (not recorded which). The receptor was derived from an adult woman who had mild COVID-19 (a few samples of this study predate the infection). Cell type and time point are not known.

The DNA for the CDR3 is TGTGCCAGCAGTTCAGTGCGTTTTGGAAACACCATATATTTT. Translating it yields CASSSVRFGNTIYF. The genes are TRBV12-3 or TRBV12-4 and TRBJ1-3; D unclear. The CDR3 covers 14 residues. V lost 4 bases to trimming and J lost 3 bases, with 10 bases between them.